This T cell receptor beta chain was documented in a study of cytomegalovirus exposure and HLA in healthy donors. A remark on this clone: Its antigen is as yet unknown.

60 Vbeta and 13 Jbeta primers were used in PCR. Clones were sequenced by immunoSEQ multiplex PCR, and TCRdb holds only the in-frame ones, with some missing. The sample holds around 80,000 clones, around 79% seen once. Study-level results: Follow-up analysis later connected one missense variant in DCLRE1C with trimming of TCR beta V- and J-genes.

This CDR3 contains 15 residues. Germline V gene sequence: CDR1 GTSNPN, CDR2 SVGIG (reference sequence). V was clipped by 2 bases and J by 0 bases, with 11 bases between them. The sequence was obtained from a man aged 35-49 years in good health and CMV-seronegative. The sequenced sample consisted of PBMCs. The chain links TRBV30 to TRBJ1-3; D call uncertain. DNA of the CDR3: TGTGCCTGGAGTAAAGGGAGATCCTCTGGAAACACCATATATTTT. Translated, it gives CAWSKGRSSGNTIYF.